The source of this T cell receptor beta chain is a study of blood T cell repertoires in COVID-19. At the level of the study: From the United States, Italy and Spain came samples of acute and convalescent COVID-19. T cells, B-cell-depleted T cells, or PBMCs provided the cDNA or gDNA that served as material.

Original analysis: Amplification of reference gene primers provided the estimated nucleated cell counts. Assay: immunoSEQ multiplex PCR; the TCRdb copy retains only in-frame clones and omits some. V, J and clone size are taken as reported in that table, and D and trimming were inferred from the DNA itself. The sample lists 250,000 or so clones, around 83% occurring once. CDR3 size: 14 residues. The clonotype originates from an elderly man with acute or convalescent COVID-19. Sequencing used peripheral blood. The V call is TRBV21-1, the J call TRBJ1-2; the table assigns TRBD1, which was not confirmed against the DNA. TRBV21-1 counts as a pseudogene. CDR3 residues: CASSPYDRGYGYTF. In nucleotides, the CDR3 is TGTGCCAGCAGCCCGTACGACAGGGGATATGGCTACACCTTC.